This T cell receptor (beta chain) was obtained from a study of blood T cell repertoires in COVID-19. Study as a whole: Collection of acute and convalescent COVID-19 samples took place in the United States, Italy and Spain.

The CDR3 consists of 17 residues. As handled by the study authors: Reference gene primers were amplified, and this amplification served to estimate nucleated cell counts. Repertoires were generated with immunoSEQ multiplex PCR, while TCRdb's copy carries only in-frame clones and drops some. V, J and clone size derive from that table, while D and trimming were established from the DNA sequence. The sample comprises 100,000 to 120,000 clones, 85% of which are singletons, and around 4.5% rests with the top ten. Material: peripheral blood. The TCR sequence derives from a man aged 50 to 60 with acute or convalescent COVID-19. The chain carries TRBV21-1 and TRBJ2-5; the table's D call of TRBD2 was not tested on the DNA. TRBV21-1 is listed as a pseudogene. The CDR3 loop is CASSKGGLAGAQETQYF. CDR3 in DNA: TGTGCCAGCAGCAAGGGAGGCCTAGCGGGGGCCCAAGAGACCCAGTACTTC.